The clone carrying this TCR beta chain has just a few counts. Trimming pared 3 bases from V and 7 bases from J, leaving 14 bases between. CDR1 is KGHSH and CDR2 is LQKENI in the germline V gene. The CDR3 has 14 residues. The data were obtained in a study of blood T cell repertoires in COVID-19. Enrollees, about 18 to 95 years old, lived in around 23 US areas. Sequencing used immunoSEQ multiplex PCR; TCRdb keeps in-frame clones, though not all of them. The table has some 300,000 clones, 88% seen once. Source material: PBMCs or T cells enriched from blood (not recorded which). The chain recombines TRBV18 with TRBJ2-3; D call uncertain. This TCR was sampled from a woman in her 30s who had recovered from COVID-19. Here the CDR3 reads CASSPDSGIHTQYF. The CDR3 DNA sequence: TGTGCCAGCTCACCTGATTCGGGTATACATACGCAGTATTTT.